This section outlines one T cell receptor (beta chain) sequence together with its context. Its antigen is unidentified. This entry comes from a study of blood T cells in healthy people across ages. Study-wide results and limits: Age brought a roughly linear fall in TCR beta diversity measured per million T cells.

It was with a sample-barcoded 5' primer and a J-beta primer mix that a second PCR of roughly 6 to 11 cycles was run. One entry per CDR3 protein, called by TCRdb with MiXCR from the 5' RACE reads. The table has about 620,000 distinct CDR3 sequences, around 21% seen once. Trimming pared 0 bases from V and 2 bases from J, leaving 11 bases between. Germline CDR1 and CDR2: LNHNV and YYDKDF (reference sequence). CDR3 length: 15 residues. This clonotype was sampled from a man in his 70s in good health. V usage is TRBV15 and J usage is TRBJ2-7, with TRBD1 as a possible D gene (5 bases). Specimen: blood. CDR3 region: CATSRDLDRTYEQYF. CDR3 coding DNA: TGTGCCACCAGCAGAGACCTCGACAGAACCTACGAGCAGTACTTC.